The count of the clone carrying this TCR beta chain is one. This specimen comes from a study of T cell responses to AZD1222 COVID-19 vaccine. The table came from immunoSEQ multiplex PCR; TCRdb's copy has only in-frame clones and leaves some out. The table has more than 65,000 clones, almost 80% seen once. The CDR3 has 12 amino acids. The V end lost 0 bases, the J end lost 9 bases, and 8 bases lay between the germline ends. Germline CDR1 and CDR2: SGHDN and FVKESK. The TCR was taken from an adult in good health. The material sequenced was peripheral blood, taken on day 0 of AZD1222 vaccination. V usage is TRBV14 and J usage is TRBJ1-2; D remains unclear. The CDR3: CASSQDRVRYTF. The CDR3 coding sequence is TGTGCCAGCAGCCAAGATAGGGTGCGCTACACCTTC.